The clone carrying this T cell receptor (beta chain) was recorded many times. From germline, CDR1 is MNHEY and CDR2 SMNVEV (reference sequence). Trimming pared 6 bases from V and 2 bases from J, leaving 19 bases between. CDR3 size: 16 residues. The authors ran a second PCR of about 6 to 11 cycles using a sample-barcoded 5' primer and a J-beta primer mix. Individual samples furnished no less than 3 million CDR3-containing paired-end reads apiece. TCRdb ran MiXCR on the 5' RACE reads and lists one entry per CDR3 protein. The repertoire holds 600,000 or so distinct CDR3 sequences, with approximately 30% as singletons. The people who gave samples were healthy Caucasians from Russia, aged roughly 6 to 90. The entry originates in a study of blood T cells in healthy people across ages.

Sequenced material: blood. The TCR comes from a woman older than 75 in good health. The chain carries TRBV27 and TRBJ1-1; the D gene is possibly TRBD1 (5 bases). The CDR3 DNA is TGTGCCAGCAGACCCGGAGGGGTCTTCCGAAACACTGAAGCTTTCTTT. Residues: CASRPGGVFRNTEAFF.